This TCR beta chain came from a study of blood T cell repertoires in COVID-19. Study-level information: The United States, Italy and Spain provided the acute and convalescent COVID-19 samples. T cells, B-cell-depleted T cells, or PBMCs provided the cDNA or gDNA that served as material.

Germline V gives CDR1 SGHRS, CDR2 YFSETQ. Trimming left V 1 base short and J 5 bases short, with 14 bases between. The CDR3 is 15 amino acids. Original analysis: Counts of nucleated cells, estimated from reference gene primer amplification, were obtained. Produced via immunoSEQ multiplex PCR; TCRdb's table is partial and in-frame only. V and J calls plus clone size are reproduced from that table; the DNA served to infer D and trimming. This table has about 70,000 clones, about four fifths appearing once. This chain uses TRBV5-1 with TRBJ2-3; D is unclear. Source material: peripheral blood. This clonotype originated in a woman aged 60-75 years with acute or convalescent COVID-19. The CDR3 nucleotides read TGCGCCAGCAGCTTGCGAAGCTACTCCCAAGATACGCAGTATTTT. It is translated as CASSLRSYSQDTQYF.